The rows below give T cell receptor beta chains drawn from one sample of a study of T-cell memory formation after mild COVID-19. TCRdb called the 5' RACE reads again in MiXCR, with one record for every CDR3 protein. The sample lists 80,000 to 95,000 distinct CDR3 sequences, roughly 23% occurring once. Input material: PBMCs or a T cell subset sorted from them (not recorded which). These receptors were obtained from a man between 18 and 29 years old who had mild COVID-19 (a few samples of this study predate the infection). Cell type and time point are not known. The CDR3 runs from the conserved cysteine through the conserved F or W.

v_gene	j_gene	len	CDR3aa
TRBV9	TRBJ2-7	14	CASSVSSRVEEQYF
TRBV11-2	TRBJ2-1	15	CASSQGVVSYNEQFF
TRBV11-2	TRBJ2-5	17	CASSLDGLAGGQETQYF
TRBV12-3/TRBV12-4	TRBJ2-7	12	CASSLGGAEQYF
TRBV24-1	TRBJ2-2	13	CATSPAGPGELFF
TRBV5-1	TRBJ1-2	15	CASSAEGRAQYGYTF
TRBV11-2	TRBJ1-5	13	CASSTTGGLPQHF
TRBV5-1	TRBJ2-2	15	CASSLFQDYTGELFF
TRBV5-1	TRBJ1-6	15	CASSSTGTGNSPLHF
TRBV11-2	TRBJ1-1	11	CASSRNTEAFF
TRBV4-2	TRBJ2-3	15	CASSQDLLISDTQYF
TRBV7-8	TRBJ2-1	14	CASSEEGLADEQFF
TRBV7-8	TRBJ2-1	15	CASRLSGGEGIEQFF
TRBV6-5	TRBJ1-4	14	CASRLTSTNEKLFF
TRBV11-1	TRBJ2-2	14	CASSGSGETGELFF
TRBV7-2	TRBJ2-7	17	CASSSWTSGPAAYEQYF
TRBV4-1	TRBJ2-5	15	CASSQGQGRGETQYF
TRBV29-1	TRBJ2-5	12	CSVEEARAAQYF
TRBV7-8	TRBJ1-5	15	CASSSWAGPDQPQHF
TRBV29-1	TRBJ1-1	12	CSARTGGTEAFF
TRBV6-6	TRBJ1-2	15	CASSYGREGPYGYTF
TRBV27	TRBJ1-2	13	CASSLSGRHGYTF
TRBV25-1	TRBJ2-5	12	CASSVGRETQYF
TRBV6-1	TRBJ2-3	14	CASSERTGGDTQYF
TRBV5-1	TRBJ2-7	15	CASSPWRQGSYEQYF
TRBV7-9	TRBJ1-1	13	CASSLGDRVEAFF
TRBV4-1	TRBJ1-4	15	CASGSPGPTNEKLFF
TRBV3-1	TRBJ1-2	16	CASSQVLRGGEEGYTF
TRBV11-2	TRBJ2-2	14	CASGASGGAGELFF
TRBV12-3/TRBV12-4	TRBJ1-2	15	CASSPGPAAYYGYTF
TRBV30	TRBJ2-1	14	CAWGLAGGQNEQFF
TRBV4-3	TRBJ1-2	16	CASSQEGYRSSGGYTF
TRBV4-1	TRBJ2-5	16	CASSPAPEGRRETQYF
TRBV9	TRBJ2-3	15	CASSVGSGASDTQYF
TRBV29-1	TRBJ2-1	10	CSVVGDEQFF
TRBV4-1	TRBJ2-7	14	CASSQGTGIYEQYF
TRBV20-1	TRBJ2-1	13	CSATGYSYNEQFF
TRBV24-1	TRBJ1-2	15	CATSEVLIGGDGYTF
TRBV6-5	TRBJ2-1	16	CASSGDTSSSYNEQFF
TRBV7-6	TRBJ1-2	17	CASSPRPVEGANYGYTF
TRBV25-1	TRBJ2-2	15	CASSESLTLPGELFF
TRBV4-1	TRBJ2-7	14	CASSQDLTVPEQYF
TRBV6-5	TRBJ2-6	14	CASSYKRGAGVLTF
TRBV28	TRBJ2-5	19	CASSTPVIGGRAYQETQYF
TRBV19	TRBJ2-4	16	CASTTDRGGPKNIQYF
TRBV9	TRBJ2-1	14	CASSVGTSYNEQFF
TRBV19	TRBJ1-2	13	CASSPSGGSGYTF
TRBV19	TRBJ2-7	17	CASSFAGGPSGAYEQYF
TRBV6-1	TRBJ2-3	15	CASSEGTSHTDTQYF
TRBV30	TRBJ1-6	13	CAWSPPYTGPLHF
TRBV19	TRBJ1-5	13	CASSVTGGQPQHF
TRBV10-2	TRBJ1-1	14	CASTWDRGGTEAFF
TRBV28	TRBJ2-5	13	CASSLAGSETQYF